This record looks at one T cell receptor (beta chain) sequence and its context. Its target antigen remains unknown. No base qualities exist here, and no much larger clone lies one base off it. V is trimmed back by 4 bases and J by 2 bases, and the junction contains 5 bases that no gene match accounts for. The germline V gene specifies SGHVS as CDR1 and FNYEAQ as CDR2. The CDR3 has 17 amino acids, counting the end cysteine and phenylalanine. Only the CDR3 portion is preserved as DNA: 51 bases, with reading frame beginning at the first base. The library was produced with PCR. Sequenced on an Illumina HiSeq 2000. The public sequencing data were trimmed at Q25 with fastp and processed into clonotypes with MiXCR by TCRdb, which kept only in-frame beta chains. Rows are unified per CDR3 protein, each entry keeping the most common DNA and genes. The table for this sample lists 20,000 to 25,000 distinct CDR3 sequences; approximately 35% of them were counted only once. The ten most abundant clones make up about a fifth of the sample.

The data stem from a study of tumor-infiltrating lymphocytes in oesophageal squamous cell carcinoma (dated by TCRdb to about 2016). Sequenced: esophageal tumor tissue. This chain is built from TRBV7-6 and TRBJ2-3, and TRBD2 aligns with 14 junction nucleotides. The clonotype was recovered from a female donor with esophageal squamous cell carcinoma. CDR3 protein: CASSSRLAGGITDTQYF. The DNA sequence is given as TGTGCCAGCAGCTCAAGACTAGCGGGAGGGATCACAGATACGCAGTATTTT.